This T cell receptor beta chain derives from a study of blood T cells in healthy people across ages. The study, taken as a whole, reports: It was not possible, with unsorted PBMCs, to conclusively compare naive and antigen-experienced cells. Diversity of TCR beta per million T cells declined in a roughly linear way with age.

V lost 11 bases to trimming and J lost 2 bases; unmatched junction nucleotides: 5. Germline-derived CDR1 and CDR2 are MNHEY and SMNVEV (reference sequence). This CDR3 spans 13 amino acids. Alongside a J-beta primer mix, a sample-barcoded 5' primer served in a second PCR lasting about 7 to 12 cycles. Each cDNA molecule carried a tag from a template-switch adaptor that contained 12 random nucleotides. TCRdb passed the 5' RACE reads through MiXCR, listing each CDR3 protein once. The top ten hold approximately 17% of the sample, which has over a million distinct CDR3 sequences, more than 35% seen once. This clonotype was seen repeatedly, ten times or more. No antigen is known for it.

The chain employs TRBV27 and TRBJ1-2; 10 bases are shared with TRBD1. The clonotype was recovered from a woman aged 60-75 years in good health. The sample comprised blood. CDR3 sequence: CASRTGGNYGYTF. In DNA, the CDR3 is TGTGCCTCCCGGACAGGGGGAAACTATGGCTACACCTTC.